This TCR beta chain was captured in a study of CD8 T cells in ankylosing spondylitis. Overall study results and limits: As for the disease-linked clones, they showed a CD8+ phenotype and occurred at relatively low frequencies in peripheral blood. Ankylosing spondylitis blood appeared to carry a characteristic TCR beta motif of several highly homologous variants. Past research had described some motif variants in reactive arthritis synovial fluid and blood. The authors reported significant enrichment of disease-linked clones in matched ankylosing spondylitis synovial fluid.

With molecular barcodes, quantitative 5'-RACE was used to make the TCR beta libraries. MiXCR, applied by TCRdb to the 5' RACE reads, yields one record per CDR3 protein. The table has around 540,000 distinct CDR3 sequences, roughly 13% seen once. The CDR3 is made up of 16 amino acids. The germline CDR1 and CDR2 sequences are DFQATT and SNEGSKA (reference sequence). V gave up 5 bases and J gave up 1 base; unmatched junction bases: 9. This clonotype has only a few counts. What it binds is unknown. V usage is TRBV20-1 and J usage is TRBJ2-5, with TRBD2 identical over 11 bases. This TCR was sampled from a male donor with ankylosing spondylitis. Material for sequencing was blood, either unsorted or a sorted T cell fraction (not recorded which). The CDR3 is CSAYCSGRACQETQYF. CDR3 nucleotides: TGCAGTGCTTACTGTAGCGGGAGGGCCTGCCAAGAGACCCAGTACTTC.